The 12 T cell receptor beta chains listed next were all sequenced from one sample in a study of blood T cells in healthy people across ages. With a J-beta primer mix and a sample-barcoded 5' primer, a second PCR ran about 7 to 11 cycles. MiXCR was run by TCRdb on the 5' RACE reads, yielding one entry per CDR3 protein. The repertoire holds about 1.7 million distinct CDR3 sequences, with about 30% as singletons. Sample: blood. The receptor set was obtained from a woman aged 25 to 45 in good health.

This clonotype has a count of ten or more. The J gene is TRBJ2-1, the V gene TRBV20-1; TRBD2 aligns across 10 bases. The junction had 9 bases not matched to a gene; V was cut back by 3 bases and J by 13 bases. Germline CDR1 and CDR2: DFQATT and SNEGSKA (reference sequence). This CDR3 spans 13 amino acids. The CDR3 DNA reads as TGCAGTGCTAGTCTAGCGGGAGCCCCATACCAGTTCTTC. Its translation is CSASLAGAPYQFF.

The chain carries TRBV7-9 and TRBJ2-1; D may be TRBD2 (5 bases). V was trimmed by 0 bases and J by 7 bases, leaving 10 bases between them. Germline V gene sequence: CDR1 SEHNR, CDR2 FQNEAQ (reference sequence). CDR3 length: 14 residues. The CDR3 is CASSLAPGMNEQFF. CDR3 nucleotides: TGTGCCAGCAGCTTAGCGCCCGGGATGAATGAGCAGTTCTTC.

The rearrangement uses TRBV20-1 and TRBJ2-1; a possible D gene is TRBD2 (7 bases). The CDR3 is 14 amino acids. V lost 6 bases and J lost 4, with 16 bases in between. CDR1 is DFQATT, CDR2 SNEGSKA, per germline (reference sequence). The CDR3 here is CSAARGPLYNEQFF. CDR3 coding DNA: TGCAGTGCCGCGCGGGGGCCCCTTTACAATGAGCAGTTCTTC.

The gene calls are TRBV28 and TRBJ2-5, with D unresolved. CDR3 length: 12 amino acids. Trimming removed 5 bases at V and 5 bases at J, with 9 bases between. CDR1 is MDHEN, CDR2 SYDVKM, per germline. CDR3 loop: CASSDSVETQYF. In DNA, the CDR3 is TGTGCCAGCAGTGATTCGGTGGAGACCCAGTACTTC.

This clonotype was counted a few times. V gene TRBV7-2 combines with J gene TRBJ2-3; TRBD2 agrees at 12 bases. The CDR3 contains 18 residues. V trimming: 6 bases; J trimming: 0 bases; junction bases outside the gene matches: 10. Germline V gives CDR1 SGHTA, CDR2 FQGNSA. The DNA for the CDR3 is TGTGCCAGCAGACCCAGGACTAGCGGGGCACCTAGCACAGATACGCAGTATTTT. Translated: CASRPRTSGAPSTDTQYF.

This clonotype came up many times. The rearrangement joins TRBV29-1 to TRBJ2-7; D remains unclear. Deletions cut 1 base from V and 6 bases from J, with 10 bases between. The CDR3 spans 12 residues. Looked up from germline, CDR1 is SQVTM and CDR2 is ANQGSEA. The CDR3 sequence is CSVEVTLFEQYF. The CDR3 DNA is TGCAGCGTTGAAGTGACCCTTTTCGAGCAGTACTTC.

The chain recombines TRBV6-6 with TRBJ1-1; D gene unclear. The ends were cut back, 5 bases at V and 4 bases at J, with 17 bases in the middle. Germline V CDR1 and CDR2: MNHNY, SVGAGI (reference sequence). The CDR3 extends over 15 amino acids. The CDR3 sequence: CASSPDWAGSTEAFF. CDR3 DNA sequence: TGTGCCAGCAGTCCCGACTGGGCAGGTAGCACTGAAGCTTTCTTT.

As to this clonotype: Being one base from a much bigger clone, this may be a read error. The chain carries TRBV6-5 and TRBJ2-5; TRBD1 matches at 7 bases. Trimming removed 6 bases from V and 11 bases from J; junction bases left unmatched: 12. Germline loops: CDR1 MNHEY, CDR2 SVGAGI. The CDR3 covers 13 residues. DNA of the CDR3: TGTGCCAGCAGAGACACAGGGGCGAGTGAGCAGTACTTC. Its translation is CASRDTGASEQYF.

This clonotype was detected many times. The CDR3 sequence is CSARDRGDSAYGYTF. The CDR3 DNA follows: TGCAGTGCTAGAGATCGGGGGGACAGCGCCTATGGCTACACCTTC. The chain combines TRBV20-1 with TRBJ1-2, with TRBD1 matching over 7 bases. V gave up 0 bases and J gave up 4 bases; unmatched junction bases: 8. This CDR3 has 15 residues. Germline lookup yields CDR1 DFQATT and CDR2 SNEGSKA (reference sequence).

The DNA for the CDR3 is TGTGCCAGCAGCTTGCGAGGGGACAACTCTGGGGCCAACGTCCTGACTTTC. Its protein is CASSLRGDNSGANVLTF. The rearrangement uses TRBV5-5 and TRBJ2-6, with TRBD1 as a possible D gene (6 bases). This CDR3 is 17 amino acids long. Looked up from germline, CDR1 is SGHKS and CDR2 is YYEKEE (reference sequence). V dropped 1 base and J dropped 0 bases, with 11 bases sitting between them.

This clonotype was detected a few times. This chain joins TRBV20-1 and TRBJ1-1; D perhaps matches TRBD1 (6 bases). Germline lookup yields CDR1 DFQATT and CDR2 SNEGSKA (reference sequence). The CDR3 has 16 residues. Trimming took 0 bases from V and 4 from J, leaving 18 bases between them. CDR3 coding DNA: TGCAGTGCTAGAGATGGGGGCGCAGGGGATAGCACTGAAGCTTTCTTT. This translates into CSARDGGAGDSTEAFF.

This clonotype was picked up a small number of times. This chain uses TRBV9 with TRBJ2-6, with a tentative D call TRBD2 (6 bases). Germline V gene sequence: CDR1 SGDLS, CDR2 YYNGEE. The CDR3 has 17 amino acids. V shed 4 bases and J shed 0 bases, with 14 bases lying between them. DNA of the CDR3: TGTGCCAGCAGCATGGGACTCCTGGACTCTGGGGCCAACGTCCTGACTTTC. Translated, it gives CASSMGLLDSGANVLTF.